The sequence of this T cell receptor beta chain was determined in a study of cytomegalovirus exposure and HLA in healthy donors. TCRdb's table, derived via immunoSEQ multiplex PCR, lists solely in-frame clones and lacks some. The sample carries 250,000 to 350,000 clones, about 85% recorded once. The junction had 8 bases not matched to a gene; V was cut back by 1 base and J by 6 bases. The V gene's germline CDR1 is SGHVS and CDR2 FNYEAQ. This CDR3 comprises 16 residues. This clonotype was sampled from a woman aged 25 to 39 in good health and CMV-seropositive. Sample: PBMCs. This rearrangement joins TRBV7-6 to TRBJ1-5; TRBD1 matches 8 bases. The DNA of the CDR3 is TGTGCCAGCAGCTTAGGAGACAGGGGCCGAGGTCAGCCCCAGCATTTT. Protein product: CASSLGDRGRGQPQHF. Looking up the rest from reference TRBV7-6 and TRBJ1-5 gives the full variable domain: GAGVSQSPRYKVTKRGQDVALRCDPISGHVSLYWYRQALGQGPEFLTYFNYEAQQDKSGLPNDRFSAERPEGSISTLTIQRTEQRDSAMYRCASSLGDRGRGQPQHFGDGTRLSIL.